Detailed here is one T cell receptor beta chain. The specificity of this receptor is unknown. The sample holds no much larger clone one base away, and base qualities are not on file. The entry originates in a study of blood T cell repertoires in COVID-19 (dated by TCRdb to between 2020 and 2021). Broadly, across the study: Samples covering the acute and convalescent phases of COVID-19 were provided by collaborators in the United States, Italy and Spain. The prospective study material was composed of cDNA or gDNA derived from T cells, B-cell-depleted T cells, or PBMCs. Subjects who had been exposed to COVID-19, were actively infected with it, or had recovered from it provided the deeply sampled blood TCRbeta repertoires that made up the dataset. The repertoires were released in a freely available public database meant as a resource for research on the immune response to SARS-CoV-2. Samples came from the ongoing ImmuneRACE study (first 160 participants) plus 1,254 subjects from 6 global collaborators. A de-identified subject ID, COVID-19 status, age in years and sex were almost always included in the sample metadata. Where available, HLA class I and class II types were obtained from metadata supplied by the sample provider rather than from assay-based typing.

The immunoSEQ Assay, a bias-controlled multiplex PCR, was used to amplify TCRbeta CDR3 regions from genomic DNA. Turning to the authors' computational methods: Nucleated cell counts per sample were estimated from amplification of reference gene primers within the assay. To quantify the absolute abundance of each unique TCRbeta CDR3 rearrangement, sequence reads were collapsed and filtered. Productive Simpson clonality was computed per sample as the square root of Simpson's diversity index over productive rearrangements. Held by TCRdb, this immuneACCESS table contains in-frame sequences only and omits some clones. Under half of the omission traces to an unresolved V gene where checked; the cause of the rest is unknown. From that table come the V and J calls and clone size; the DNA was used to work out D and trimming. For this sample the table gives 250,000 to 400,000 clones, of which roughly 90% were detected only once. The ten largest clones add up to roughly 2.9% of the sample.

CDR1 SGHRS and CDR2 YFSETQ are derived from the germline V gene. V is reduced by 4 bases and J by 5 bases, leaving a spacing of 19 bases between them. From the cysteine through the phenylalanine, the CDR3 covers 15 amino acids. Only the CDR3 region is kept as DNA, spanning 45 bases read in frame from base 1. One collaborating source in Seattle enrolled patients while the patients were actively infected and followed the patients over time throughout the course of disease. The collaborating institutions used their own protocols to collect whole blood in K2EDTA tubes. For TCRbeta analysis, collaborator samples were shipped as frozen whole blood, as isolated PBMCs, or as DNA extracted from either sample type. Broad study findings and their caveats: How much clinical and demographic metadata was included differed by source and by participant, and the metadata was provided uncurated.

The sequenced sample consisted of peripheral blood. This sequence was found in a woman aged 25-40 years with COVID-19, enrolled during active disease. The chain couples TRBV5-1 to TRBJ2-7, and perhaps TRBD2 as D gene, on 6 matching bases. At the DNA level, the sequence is TGCGCCAGCAGCCGGGGGTTCGGGGGAGAGGACGAGCAGTACTTC. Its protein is CASSRGFGGEDEQYF.